This T cell receptor beta chain comes out of a study of blood T cells in healthy people across ages. Trimming removed 2 bases at V and 1 base at J, with 11 bases between. There are 15 residues in the CDR3. Looked up from germline, CDR1 is SGHVS and CDR2 is FQNEAQ. Caucasian, healthy and from Russia, the donors were aged between roughly 6 and 95. Through a sample-barcoded 5' primer and a J-beta primer mix, a second PCR was run for roughly 6 to 11 cycles. TCRdb analysed the 5' RACE reads with MiXCR anew, one entry per CDR3 protein. The sample includes 1.4 million or so distinct CDR3 sequences, around 40% of them seen just once.

This TCR derives from a woman between 18 and 29 years old in good health. The rearrangement uses TRBV7-8 and TRBJ1-2, with a possible D match to TRBD1 (5 bases). Sequenced input: blood. CDR3 residues: CASSLTWGSNYGYTF. The CDR3 nucleotides read TGTGCCAGCAGCTTAACCTGGGGCAGTAACTATGGCTACACCTTC.